This is a list of T cell receptor beta chains from one sample in a study of shared clonotypes between healthy human individuals. Data came from immunoSEQ multiplex PCR; TCRdb stores just in-frame clones and leaves some out. The sample contains approximately 530,000 clones, 96% of which appear only once. Specimen: naive CD4+ T cells sorted from blood. The source of these receptors is a woman aged 25 to 39 in good health. Each CDR3 is given with its conserved first and last residue. D genes are given only for firm matches. Some rows have no size entry. The others give once, few or many, or a class for an expanded clone.

j_call clone_size d_call v_call cdr3_aa cdr3_nt
TRBJ2-3 . . TRBV27 CASSLETITDTQYF TGTGCCAGCAGTTTAGAGACAATCACAGATACGCAGTATTTT
TRBJ2-1 . . TRBV13 CASSFSRAMRAVGDYNEQFF TGTGCCAGCAGCTTTTCGCGGGCTATGCGAGCAGTAGGGGACTACAATGAGCAGTTCTTC
TRBJ2-7 . TRBD1 TRBV2 CASSDNRGTYEQYF TGTGCCAGCAGCGATAACAGGGGAACCTACGAGCAGTACTTC
TRBJ2-1 . TRBD2 TRBV7-2 CASSTWTSNVGSGGNEQFF TGTGCCAGCAGCACCTGGACTAGCAATGTCGGCTCGGGAGGGAATGAGCAGTTCTTC
TRBJ1-5 . . TRBV5-1 CASSYSGVGQPQHF TGCGCCAGCAGCTACTCAGGGGTAGGTCAGCCCCAGCATTTT
TRBJ2-1 . . TRBV7-8 CASSLYGDAYNEQFF TGTGCCAGCAGCTTATACGGGGACGCGTACAATGAGCAGTTCTTC
TRBJ1-1 . TRBD1 TRBV5-1 CASSLGQGRTEAFF TGCGCCAGCAGCTTGGGACAGGGAAGAACTGAAGCTTTCTTT
TRBJ2-4 . . TRBV4-1 CASSQEVQGRATKNIQYF TGCGCCAGCAGCCAAGAGGTACAGGGCCGGGCGACCAAAAACATTCAGTACTTC
TRBJ1-5 . . TRBV5-8 CASSLDSNQPQHF TGTGCCAGCAGCTTGGACAGTAATCAGCCCCAGCATTTT
TRBJ2-3 . TRBD2 TRBV5-4 CASSPKRDEADTQYF TGTGCCAGCAGCCCCAAGCGGGACGAGGCAGATACGCAGTATTTT
TRBJ2-7 . . TRBV5-8 CASSLGSGTYEQYF TGTGCCAGCAGCTTAGGGTCCGGAACCTACGAGCAGTACTTC
TRBJ1-6 . TRBD1 TRBV27 CASRMAGTETSPLHF TGTGCCAGCAGGATGGCCGGGACAGAAACTTCACCCCTCCACTTT
TRBJ1-4 . TRBD1 TRBV18 CASSPQGTGGGYNEKLFF TGTGCCAGCTCACCCCAAGGGACAGGGGGCGGATACAATGAAAAACTGTTTTTT
TRBJ1-2 few TRBD1 TRBV2 CASSEWTGGAQHYGYTF TGTGCCAGCAGTGAGTGGACAGGGGGCGCGCAGCACTATGGCTACACCTTC
TRBJ2-7 once . TRBV5-1 CASSASGTGSYEQYF TGCGCCAGCAGCGCCTCCGGGACCGGGTCCTACGAGCAGTACTTC
TRBJ2-6 . . TRBV29-1 CSVLQDIGANVLTF TGCAGCGTTCTACAAGATATTGGGGCCAACGTCCTGACTTTC
TRBJ2-7 . . TRBV5-1 CASSLGGATHYEQYF TGCGCCAGCAGCTTGGGAGGGGCAACCCACTACGAGCAGTACTTC
TRBJ1-1 once . TRBV6-5 CASSYSRDTEAFF TGTGCCAGCAGTTACTCCAGGGACACTGAAGCTTTCTTT
TRBJ1-2 . TRBD1 TRBV18 CASFTNGQGAEYGYTF TGTGCCAGCTTCACCAATGGACAGGGGGCTGAATATGGCTACACCTTC
TRBJ1-4 . . TRBV6-1 CASSAQGSSYEKLFF TGTGCCAGCAGTGCCCAGGGATCCTCTTATGAAAAACTGTTTTTT
TRBJ2-1 . . TRBV18 CASSPPVGQRGNEQFF TGTGCCAGCTCACCACCGGTAGGACAGAGGGGTAATGAGCAGTTCTTC
TRBJ1-3 . . TRBV11-2 CASSLGDSSGNTIYF TGTGCCAGCAGCTTAGGTGACAGCTCTGGAAACACCATATATTTT
TRBJ1-5 . . TRBV7-4 CASSQIPGCRSNQPQHF TGTGCCAGCAGCCAAATTCCAGGGTGTCGGTCAAATCAGCCCCAGCATTTT
TRBJ1-4 . . TRBV27 CASSLPRPANEKLFF TGTGCCAGCAGTTTACCAAGACCTGCTAATGAAAAACTGTTTTTT
TRBJ2-3 . TRBD2 TRBV4-1 CASSQDKPSGRSTDTQYF TGCGCCAGCAGCCAAGATAAACCTAGCGGAAGGAGCACAGATACGCAGTATTTT
TRBJ1-1 . TRBD1 TRBV5-1 CASSKSGGALGTEAFF TGCGCCAGCAGCAAATCAGGGGGCGCGTTGGGCACTGAAGCTTTCTTT
TRBJ1-2 once . TRBV5-1 CASSLVMGSRDGYTF TGCGCCAGCAGCTTGGTTATGGGAAGTAGGGACGGCTACACCTTC
TRBJ2-7 . . TRBV5-1 CASSRLGPYEQYF TGCGCCAGCAGCCGCCTCGGGCCCTACGAGCAGTACTTC
TRBJ1-3 . . TRBV11-3 CASSLELGSGNTIYF TGTGCCAGCAGCTTAGAGCTAGGATCCGGAAACACCATATATTTT
TRBJ1-3 . . TRBV2 CASRGTSGNTIYF TGTGCCAGCCGGGGCACCTCTGGAAACACCATATATTTT
TRBJ2-5 . . TRBV7-2 CASRRVGVETQYF TGTGCCAGCAGGCGCGTGGGAGTAGAGACCCAGTACTTC
TRBJ2-7 once . TRBV9 CASSPQVGDYEQYF TGTGCCAGCAGCCCTCAAGTAGGCGACTACGAGCAGTACTTC
TRBJ2-1 . TRBD1 TRBV2 CASSLLRGRSYNEQFF TGTGCCAGCAGCCTACTCAGGGGGAGATCCTACAATGAGCAGTTCTTC
TRBJ2-5 . TRBD2 TRBV5-4 CASSFKTGGFQETQYF TGTGCCAGCAGCTTTAAAACGGGAGGGTTCCAAGAGACCCAGTACTTC
TRBJ2-3 . . TRBV28 CASSSSSTDTQYF TGTGCCAGCAGTTCCAGCAGCACAGATACGCAGTATTTT
TRBJ2-7 . TRBD1 TRBV2 CASSEDRGTHEQYF TGTGCCAGCAGTGAGGACAGGGGGACGCACGAGCAGTACTTC
TRBJ2-2 . . TRBV9 CASSAETLLSQHTGELFF TGTGCCAGCAGCGCGGAGACTCTGCTATCTCAGCACACCGGGGAGCTGTTTTTT
TRBJ2-1 once TRBD2 TRBV2 CASRELAGGGYNEQFF TGTGCCAGCAGAGAGTTAGCGGGAGGGGGCTACAATGAGCAGTTCTTC
TRBJ2-7 . . TRBV10-3 CAISVASAIRGSYEQYF TGTGCCATCAGTGTGGCCTCAGCGATACGAGGCTCCTACGAGCAGTACTTC
TRBJ1-1 . TRBD1 TRBV5-1 CASSLARDRANTEAFF TGCGCCAGCAGCTTGGCCCGGGACAGGGCTAACACTGAAGCTTTCTTT
TRBJ2-7 . . TRBV4-1 CASSQVRGYEQYF TGCGCCAGCAGCCAAGTCCGGGGGTACGAGCAGTACTTC
TRBJ2-7 . . TRBV7-2 CASSANRVEQYF TGTGCCAGCAGCGCCAACAGGGTCGAGCAGTACTTC
TRBJ1-5 . . TRBV2 CASSGKGIGNQPQHF TGTGCCAGCAGTGGCAAGGGGATCGGCAATCAGCCCCAGCATTTT
TRBJ2-7 . TRBD1 TRBV28 CASIPGQRTYEQYF TGTGCCAGCATTCCGGGACAGAGGACCTACGAGCAGTACTTC
TRBJ2-5 . . TRBV13 CASSAAGTQETQYF TGTGCCAGCAGCGCCGCCGGGACCCAAGAGACCCAGTACTTC
TRBJ2-7 . TRBD2 TRBV27 CASSSLLSGSYEQYF TGTGCCAGCAGTTCCCTACTAAGCGGGAGTTACGAGCAGTACTTC
TRBJ2-5 . TRBD1 TRBV7-2 CASSRTGTGNQETQYF TGTGCCAGCAGCAGGACCGGGACAGGGAATCAAGAGACCCAGTACTTC
TRBJ1-3 . TRBD1 TRBV15 CATGQGSGNTIYF TGTGCCACCGGACAGGGCTCTGGAAACACCATATATTTT
TRBJ2-1 . TRBD2 TRBV2 CASTRLAGGYNEQFF TGTGCCAGCACTCGACTAGCGGGAGGGTACAATGAGCAGTTCTTC
TRBJ2-1 . . TRBV15 CATSRDILGFVNEQFF TGTGCCACCAGCAGAGACATTCTTGGGTTTGTCAATGAGCAGTTCTTC
TRBJ2-7 . TRBD2 TRBV7-6 CASSFPPGTSMDNPYEQYF TGTGCCAGCAGCTTTCCCCCCGGGACTAGCATGGATAACCCCTACGAGCAGTACTTC
TRBJ2-1 . . TRBV10-2 CASSEGGLTNNEQFF TGCGCCAGCAGTGAGGGCGGGTTAACGAACAATGAGCAGTTCTTC
TRBJ2-2 . . TRBV4-2 CASSRQLGDFLNTGELFF TGTGCCAGCAGCCGACAACTCGGGGACTTTTTAAACACCGGGGAGCTGTTTTTT
TRBJ2-1 . . TRBV7-6 CASSPGVGLMSYNEQFF TGTGCCAGCAGCCCTGGGGTGGGACTCATGTCCTACAATGAGCAGTTCTTC